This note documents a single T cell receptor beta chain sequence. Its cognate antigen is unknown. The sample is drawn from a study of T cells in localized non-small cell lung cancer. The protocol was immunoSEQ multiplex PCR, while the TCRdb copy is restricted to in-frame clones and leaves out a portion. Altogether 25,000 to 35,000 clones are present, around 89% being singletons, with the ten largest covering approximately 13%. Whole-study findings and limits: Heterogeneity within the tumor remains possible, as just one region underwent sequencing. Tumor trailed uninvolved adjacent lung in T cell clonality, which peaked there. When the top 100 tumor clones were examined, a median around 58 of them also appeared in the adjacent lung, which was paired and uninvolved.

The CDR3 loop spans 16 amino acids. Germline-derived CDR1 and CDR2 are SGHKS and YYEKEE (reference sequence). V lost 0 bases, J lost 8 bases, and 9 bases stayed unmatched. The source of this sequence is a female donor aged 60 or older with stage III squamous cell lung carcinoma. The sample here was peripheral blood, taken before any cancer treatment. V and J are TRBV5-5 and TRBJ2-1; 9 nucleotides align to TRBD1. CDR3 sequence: CASSLAAQGAWDEQFF. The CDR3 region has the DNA TGTGCCAGCAGCTTGGCCGCACAGGGGGCGTGGGATGAGCAGTTCTTC.